Presented here are 17 T cell receptor beta chains from one specimen sequenced in a study of OX40 agonist ivuxolimab in advanced cancers. This table comes from immunoSEQ multiplex PCR, and its TCRdb copy is limited to in-frame clones, with some not included. The table lists just over 90,000 clones, 94% of them singletons. Sequencing used CD4+ or CD8+ T cells sorted from blood, obtained in a trial of the OX40 agonist ivuxolimab. These receptor sequences come from an adult with an advanced solid tumor such as melanoma, head and neck, liver or kidney cancer.

The V and J genes are TRBV28 and TRBJ2-5; 9 bases are a match to TRBD1. The J call may be faulty, since TRBJ2-7 better matches the DNA end. Looked up from germline, CDR1 is MDHEN and CDR2 is SYDVKM. This CDR3 has 14 residues. CDR3 protein: CASSFGTGPYEQYF. The CDR3 coding sequence is TGTGCCAGCAGTTTCGGGACAGGGCCCTACGAGCAGTACTTC.

The V call is TRBV20-1, the J call TRBJ1-1, with D uncertain. Germline CDR1 reads DFQATT; CDR2 reads SNEGSKA (reference sequence). This CDR3 has 11 amino acids. V was trimmed by 6 bases and J by 3 bases, leaving 8 bases between them. The CDR3, as DNA: TGCAGTGCCCCAGGCTACACTGAAGCTTTCTTT. Amino acids: CSAPGYTEAFF.

J is TRBJ1-5 and V is TRBV11-2; D is possibly TRBD1 (6 bases). Trimming took 0 bases from V and 7 from J, leaving 13 bases between them. The CDR3 consists of 15 residues. Germline values: CDR1 SGHAT, CDR2 FQNNGV. This CDR3 is CASSLDRGARQPQHF. CDR3 nucleotide sequence: TGTGCCAGCAGCTTAGATAGGGGGGCAAGGCAGCCCCAGCATTTT.

V usage is TRBV5-4 and J usage is TRBJ2-5; D possibly matches TRBD1 or TRBD2 (5 bases each). The CDR3 has 14 amino acids. Germline values: CDR1 SGHNT, CDR2 YYREEE (reference sequence). V gave up 0 bases and J gave up 4 bases, with 10 bases separating them. The CDR3 loop reads CASSLGGFGETQYF. Written as DNA, the CDR3 is TGTGCCAGCAGCTTGGGGGGGTTTGGAGAGACCCAGTACTTC.

The J gene is TRBJ1-5, the V gene TRBV27; TRBD1 aligns across 9 bases. Trimming at V came to 0 bases and at J to 6 bases, leaving 3 bases not matched to a gene. CDR3 size: 15 residues. Per the germline V gene, CDR1 is MNHEY and CDR2 is SMNVEV (reference sequence). CDR3 DNA: TGTGCCAGCAGTTTATCGGGACAGGGAAGTCAGCCCCAGCATTTT. Translation gives CASSLSGQGSQPQHF.

This sequence joins TRBV27 and TRBJ2-1; D gene unclear. CDR1 and CDR2 from the germline V gene are MNHEY and SMNVEV (reference sequence). The germline V and J ends were trimmed by 3 bases and 2 bases, with 5 bases remaining between them. The CDR3 loop spans 13 amino acids. The CDR3 DNA sequence: TGTGCCAGCAGTTTGAGGACCTACAATGAGCAGTTCTTC. It yields the protein CASSLRTYNEQFF.

The rearrangement joins TRBV5-1 to TRBJ2-1; possibly TRBD2 for D (6 bases). Germline CDR1 reads SGHRS; CDR2 reads YFSETQ. The CDR3 length is 15 residues. Trimming stripped 0 bases from V and 6 bases from J, with 13 bases between. This chain's CDR3 is CASSLVFREANEQFF. The CDR3 DNA sequence: TGCGCCAGCAGCTTGGTCTTCAGGGAGGCCAATGAGCAGTTCTTC.

The genes are TRBV10-1 and TRBJ2-2, with unresolved D. Germline V gene data show CDR1 as WNHNN and CDR2 as SYGVQD (reference sequence). This CDR3 region has 14 residues. Trimming removed 5 bases from V and 7 bases from J, with 14 bases in between. The CDR3 loop reads CASSRTLSRGELFF. The CDR3 DNA follows: TGCGCCAGCAGTAGAACGCTTAGCCGCGGGGAGCTGTTTTTT.

The chain joins TRBV6-1 to TRBJ2-1; tentatively, D is TRBD1 (6 bases). The CDR3 length is 11 residues. From germline, CDR1 is MNHNS and CDR2 SASEGT. The V end lost 3 bases, the J end lost 10 bases, and 7 bases lay between the germline ends. The CDR3 region is CASSDQGEQFF. For the CDR3, the DNA is TGTGCCAGCAGTGACCAGGGGGAGCAGTTCTTC.

This chain's CDR3 is CASSVDGSGGWAQYF. The CDR3 DNA reads TGTGCCAGCAGCGTAGACGGTAGCGGGGGGTGGGCGCAGTATTTT. The gene calls are TRBV9 and TRBJ2-3; 10 nucleotides line up with TRBD2. The CDR3 extends over 15 amino acids. The V gene's germline CDR1 is SGDLS and CDR2 YYNGEE. The J segment lost 10 bases and the V segment lost 0 bases, leaving 8 bases of the junction unmatched. Complete variable domain (other parts from reference TRBV9 and TRBJ2-3): DSGVTQTPKHLITATGQRVTLRCSPRSGDLSVYWYQQSLDQGLQFLIQYYNGEERAKGNILERFSAQQFPDLHSELNLSSLELGDSALYFCASSVDGSGGWAQYFGPGTRLTVL.

V and J are TRBV7-2 and TRBJ2-5, with D maybe TRBD2 (6 bases). The germline V gene has CDR1 SGHTA and CDR2 FQGNSA. The CDR3 contains 16 residues. With 2 bases removed from V and 3 bases from J, the gap between germline ends came to 16 bases. CDR3 sequence: CASSLWGDRREETQYF. In nucleotides, the CDR3 is TGTGCCAGCAGCTTATGGGGGGATCGGCGCGAAGAGACCCAGTACTTC.

V usage is TRBV11-2 and J usage is TRBJ2-1, with a tentative D call TRBD2 (5 bases). The germline gives CDR1 SGHAT, CDR2 FQNNGV. Trimming took off 2 bases at V and 16 bases at J, with 18 bases between the two ends. CDR3 length: 13 amino acids. This CDR3 is CASSLYRWESGFF. The DNA for the CDR3 is TGTGCCAGCAGCTTATATCGGTGGGAGAGCGGATTCTTC. Using reference TRBV11-2 and TRBJ2-1 for the parts outside the CDR3, the full variable domain is EAGVAQSPRYKIIEKRQSVAFWCNPISGHATLYWYQQILGQGPKLLIQFQNNGVVDDSQLPKDRFSAERLKGVDSTLKIQPAKLEDSAVYLCASSLYRWESGFFGPGTRLTVL.

This chain links TRBV18 with TRBJ2-3, with D maybe TRBD2 (6 bases). Germline lookup yields CDR1 KGHSH and CDR2 LQKENI. The CDR3 sequence is 14 residues long. With 7 bases removed from V and 1 base from J, the gap between germline ends came to 12 bases. Written as DNA, the CDR3 is TGTGCCAGCTGTCCGGAGGGCCGCACAGATACGCAGTATTTT. Encoded protein: CASCPEGRTDTQYF.

V gene TRBV4-2 combines with J gene TRBJ2-7; D is unclear. The germline V gene encodes CDR1 LGHNA and CDR2 YNFKEQ. V was trimmed by 0 bases and J by 1 base, leaving 10 bases between them. The CDR3 is 15 residues long. The CDR3 spells CASSQEGGGSYEQYF. DNA for the CDR3: TGTGCCAGCAGCCAAGAGGGCGGCGGATCCTACGAGCAGTACTTC.

A few counts support this clone. J is TRBJ1-1 and V is TRBV30; unclear D gene. CDR3 length: 11 amino acids. Germline assignment: CDR1 GTSNPN and CDR2 SVGIG (reference sequence). V was trimmed by 1 base and J by 6 bases, leaving 6 bases between them. CDR3 sequence: CAWSDPAEAFF. The CDR3 DNA follows: TGTGCCTGGAGTGATCCGGCTGAAGCTTTCTTT.

Here the CDR3 reads CASSLQGGPGDEQYF. The CDR3 DNA sequence: TGTGCCAGCAGCTTACAAGGGGGCCCCGGGGACGAGCAGTACTTC. The genes are TRBV11-3 and TRBJ2-7, with 7 bases aligning to TRBD1. Germline V gives CDR1 SGHNT, CDR2 YENEEA. This CDR3 has 15 residues. The ends lost 2 bases at V and 5 bases at J; junction bases unmatched: 9.

This clone is termed medium-sized. This sequence joins TRBV29-1 and TRBJ1-1; D unresolved. The V end lost 5 bases, the J end lost 5 bases, and 12 bases lay between the germline ends. This CDR3 has 12 residues. Germline V lookup: CDR1 SQVTM, CDR2 ANQGSEA. The CDR3 bases are TGCAGCGTTTGGGGTGGGGAAACTGAAGCTTTCTTT. Translating it yields CSVWGGETEAFF. The full variable domain, completed using reference TRBV29-1 and TRBJ1-1, is SAVISQKPSRDICQRGTSLTIQCQVDSQVTMMFWYRQQPGQSLTLIATANQGSEATYESGFVIDKFPISRPNLTFSTLTVSNMSPEDSSIYLCSVWGGETEAFFGQGTRLTVV.